This entry features one T cell receptor (beta chain) sequence. The data are from a study of blood T cells in healthy people across ages. Across the whole study: Researchers report that template switching captured about one barcoded beta molecule per two T cells.

Researchers isolated at least 7 million PBMCs per sample. A second roughly 7 to 11 cycle PCR used barcoded and J-beta primers. TCRdb reprocessed the 5' RACE reads via MiXCR and lists one record per CDR3 protein. The sample includes hundreds of thousands of distinct CDR3 sequences, 58% of them seen just once. The trim removed 2 bases at V and 6 bases at J, leaving 6 bases unmatched. CDR3 length: 13 residues. Germline CDR1 and CDR2: SQVTM and ANQGSEA. The source material was blood. The TCR was taken from a man between 25 and 39 years old in good health. The V call is TRBV29-1, the J call TRBJ2-7, with 8 positions matching TRBD1. The CDR3 spells CSVEQGAYSEQYF. The CDR3 DNA reads as TGCAGCGTTGAACAGGGGGCCTATTCCGAGCAGTACTTC.